These 9 T cell receptor beta chains were sequenced from one sample in a study of cytomegalovirus exposure and HLA in healthy donors. 60 Vbeta and 13 Jbeta primers were used in PCR. Produced via immunoSEQ multiplex PCR; TCRdb's table is partial and in-frame only. This sample carries roughly 180,000 clones, 75% to 85% of them seen once, and the ten largest clones take roughly 13%. The sample consisted of PBMCs. The source is a woman aged 50 to 60 in good health and CMV-seropositive.

CDR3 in DNA: TGTGCCAGCAGCAGGACAGGGTCTATCTATGGCTACACCTTC. It is translated as CASSRTGSIYGYTF. V usage is TRBV5-6 and J usage is TRBJ1-2; 8 bases map to TRBD1. Germline CDR1 reads SGHDT; CDR2 reads YYEEEE. V was pared by 4 bases and J by 4 bases, with 6 bases of the junction left unmatched. The length of the CDR3 is 14 residues.

This sequence joins TRBV4-1 and TRBJ2-5; no reliable D call. The J call is uncertain, as TRBJ2-7 better fits the DNA end. Germline V gene lookup returns CDR1 MGHRA and CDR2 YSYEKL. This CDR3 comprises 16 residues. CDR3 in amino acids: CASSHFWREISYEQYF. The DNA for the CDR3 is TGCGCCAGCAGCCATTTTTGGAGAGAAATCTCCTACGAGCAGTACTTC.

CDR3 residues: CASSPLERGSSSYEQYF. CDR3 DNA sequence: TGCGCCAGCAGCCCCTTGGAGAGGGGGTCGAGCTCCTACGAGCAGTACTTC. The chain couples TRBV4-1 to TRBJ2-7, with D maybe TRBD1 (6 bases). The germline gives CDR1 MGHRA, CDR2 YSYEKL. CDR3 size: 17 residues. Trimming took off 4 bases at V and 0 bases at J, with 19 bases between the two ends.

V is TRBV7-9 and J is TRBJ2-1, with D unclear. The germline V gene encodes CDR1 SEHNR and CDR2 FQNEAQ (reference sequence). V lost 5 bases to trimming and J lost 5 bases, with 7 bases between them. This CDR3 has 12 residues. The CDR3, as DNA: TGTGCCAGCAGCCCACAACACAATGAGCAGTTCTTC. It yields the protein CASSPQHNEQFF.

The chain uses TRBV10-1 and TRBJ2-7; 11 bases match TRBD1. CDR3 size: 14 residues. Trimming cost V 8 bases and J 6 bases; bases outside gene matches: 9. Germline CDR1 and CDR2: WNHNN and SYGVQD (reference sequence). CDR3 amino acids: CASSDPGQGGEQYF. CDR3 coding DNA: TGCGCCAGCTCCGATCCGGGACAGGGGGGCGAGCAGTACTTC.

This chain joins TRBV29-1 and TRBJ1-2; the match to TRBD1 covers 11 bases. The CDR3 has 11 residues. CDR1 and CDR2 from the germline V gene are SQVTM and ANQGSEA. The J segment lost 12 bases and the V segment lost 6 bases, leaving 6 bases of the junction unmatched. The CDR3 DNA is TGCAGCGTGAACTGGGGACAGGGGGACACCTTC. It is translated as CSVNWGQGDTF.

V is TRBV19 and J is TRBJ1-1, with TRBD1 identical over 7 bases. The CDR3 has 13 amino acids. Trimming cost V 7 bases and J 8 bases; bases outside gene matches: 10. Germline-derived CDR1 and CDR2 are LNHDA and SQIVND (reference sequence). The CDR3 loop is CASTKRGRWEAFF. DNA for the CDR3: TGTGCCAGTACAAAGAGGGGGCGATGGGAAGCTTTCTTT. Complete variable domain (other parts from reference TRBV19 and TRBJ1-1): DGGITQSPKYLFRKEGQNVTLSCEQNLNHDAMYWYRQDPGQGLRLIYYSQIVNDFQKGDIAEGYSVSREKKESFPLTVTSAQKNPTAFYLCASTKRGRWEAFFGQGTRLTVV.

J is TRBJ2-2 and V is TRBV7-3; D is perhaps TRBD1 (6 bases). V was pared by 4 bases and J by 1 base, with 7 bases between. This CDR3 comprises 14 residues. Germline CDR1 reads SGHTA; CDR2 reads FQGTGA. The DNA for the CDR3 is TGTGCCAGCAGCTCGGACAGGAACACCGGGGAGCTGTTTTTT. It codes for CASSSDRNTGELFF.

Worth noting for this clone: Compared with germline, one end of the junction differs, possibly owing to a read error. The rearrangement joins TRBV6-4 to TRBJ2-1; TRBD2 matches at 14 bases. Germline V gene sequence: CDR1 MRHNA, CDR2 SNTAGT. There are 16 residues in the CDR3. As DNA, the CDR3 is TGTGCCAGCAGTGACTCGGGGACTAGCGGGGGTGATGAACAGTTCTTC. This encodes CASSDSGTSGGDEQFF.